Described below is a single T cell receptor beta chain sequence and its context. An end of the junction does not agree with germline; a read error may underlie this. PCR employed 60 Vbeta and 13 Jbeta primers. Method: immunoSEQ multiplex PCR; TCRdb's copy keeps in-frame clones and lacks some. The sample lists 100,000 to 150,000 clones; 81% were seen once. This sample is part of a study of cytomegalovirus exposure and HLA in healthy donors. The clonotype was recovered from a woman aged 40 to 50 in good health and CMV-seropositive. The sample consisted of PBMCs.

CDR3 sequence reads: CASRLEGQSYNEQFF. CDR3 sequence (DNA): TGCGCCAGCAGGTTGGAGGGACAGTCCTACAATGAGCAGTTCTTC. The rearrangement joins TRBV5-1 to TRBJ2-1, with D possibly being TRBD1 (7 bases). Looked up from germline, CDR1 is SGHRS and CDR2 is YFSETQ. This CDR3 contains 15 residues.